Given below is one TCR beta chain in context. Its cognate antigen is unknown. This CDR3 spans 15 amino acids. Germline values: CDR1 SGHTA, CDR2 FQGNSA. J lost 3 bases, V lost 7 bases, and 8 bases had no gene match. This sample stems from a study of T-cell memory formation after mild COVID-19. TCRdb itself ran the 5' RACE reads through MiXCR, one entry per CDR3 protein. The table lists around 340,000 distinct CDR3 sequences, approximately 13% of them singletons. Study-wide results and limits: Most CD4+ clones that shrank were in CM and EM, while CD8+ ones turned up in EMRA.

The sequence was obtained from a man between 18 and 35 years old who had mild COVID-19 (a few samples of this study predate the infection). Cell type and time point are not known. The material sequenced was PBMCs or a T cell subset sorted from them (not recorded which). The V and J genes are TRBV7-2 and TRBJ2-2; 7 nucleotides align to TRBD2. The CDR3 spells CASNIRRGYTGELFF. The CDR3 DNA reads TGTGCCAGCAACATCAGGCGGGGGTACACCGGGGAGCTGTTTTTT. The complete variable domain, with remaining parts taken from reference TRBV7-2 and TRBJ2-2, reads GAGVSQSPSNKVTEKGKDVELRCDPISGHTALYWYRQSLGQGLEFLIYFQGNSAPDKSGLPSDRFSAERTGGSVSTLTIQRTQQEDSAVYLCASNIRRGYTGELFFGEGSRLTVL.